The 26 T cell receptor beta chains in this list originate from one sample, sequenced in a study of shared clonotypes between healthy human individuals. Profiling relied on immunoSEQ multiplex PCR, and the TCRdb table lists in-frame clones only, not all of them. Of fewer than 3 million clones in the sample, 85% to 95% were seen once. Input material: naive CD4+ T cells from PBMCs. This sample's subset: CD45RA+ positively selected. These receptors were collected from a man between 18 and 35 years old in good health. Some clones in this sample may be carry-over from other donors' samples.

CDR3 DNA sequence: TGTGCCAGCAGCCTAGACGGGGCCTTAGAGTATGGCTACACCTTC. Translation gives CASSLDGALEYGYTF. The chain couples TRBV7-2 to TRBJ1-2, with a tentative D call TRBD1 (5 bases). Trimming stripped 5 bases from V and 5 bases from J, with 18 bases between. The V gene's germline CDR1 is SGHTA and CDR2 FQGNSA. The CDR3 is 15 residues long.

V and J are TRBV27 and TRBJ2-7; a weak D match, TRBD1 (5 bases). The CDR3 is 15 residues long. CDR1 is MNHEY, CDR2 SMNVEV, per germline (reference sequence). The V gene lost 3 bases and the J gene lost 3 bases, with 15 bases spanning the gap. This CDR3 is CASSLRRQSNYEQYF. For the CDR3, the DNA is TGTGCCAGCAGTTTGAGGAGACAGAGCAACTACGAGCAGTACTTC.

This clone has only one observation. This sequence joins TRBV29-1 and TRBJ2-1, with 7 bases matching TRBD2. Unmatched junction bases numbered 10, after V lost 6 bases and J lost 8 bases. Looked up from germline, CDR1 is SQVTM and CDR2 is ANQGSEA. The CDR3 has 13 residues. The CDR3 DNA reads TGCAGCGTCAGTGTGGCGGGAGAGCATGAGCAGTTCTTC. This encodes CSVSVAGEHEQFF.

This chain uses TRBV25-1 with TRBJ2-5, with 8 positions matching TRBD2. The end of the DNA aligns better with TRBJ2-7, so the J call may be wrong. CDR1 is MGHDK, CDR2 SYGVNS, per germline. The CDR3 runs 15 residues. CDR3 sequence (DNA): TGTGCCAGCAGTGAAGGTGGTAGCGGGATCTACGAGCAGTACTTC. Protein product: CASSEGGSGIYEQYF.

CDR3 sequence (DNA): TGCGCCAGCAGCGCTATAGCGGGACTCCCCTACAATGAGCAGTTCTTC. It is translated as CASSAIAGLPYNEQFF. The rearrangement joins TRBV5-1 to TRBJ2-1; TRBD2 agrees at 8 bases. This CDR3 is built from 16 residues. The ends lost 4 bases at V and 2 bases at J; junction bases unmatched: 8. CDR1 and CDR2 from the germline V gene are SGHRS and YFSETQ.

This clone was counted a few times. This chain joins TRBV5-1 and TRBJ1-1; D gene ambiguous. CDR3 length: 13 amino acids. Germline lookup yields CDR1 SGHRS and CDR2 YFSETQ. V lost 4 bases, J lost 0 bases, and 7 bases lay in between. The CDR3, as DNA: TGCGCCAGCAGCCGTAGCATGAACACTGAAGCTTTCTTT. This sequence encodes CASSRSMNTEAFF.

This clone was detected only once. Other DNA variants within this sample encode the same CDR3. This chain links TRBV5-1 with TRBJ2-5, with 8 bases that match TRBD2. The CDR3 loop spans 13 amino acids. From germline, CDR1 is SGHRS and CDR2 YFSETQ. V was clipped by 5 bases and J by 5 bases; unmatched bases: 5. CDR3 sequence (DNA): TGCGCCAGCAGAAGCGGGAGTGGCGAGACCCAGTACTTC. Its protein is CASRSGSGETQYF.

The V call is TRBV5-1, the J call TRBJ2-7; TRBD2 agrees at 8 bases. The germline CDR1 and CDR2 sequences are SGHRS and YFSETQ. This CDR3 spans 16 amino acids. The junction had 7 bases not matched to a gene; V was cut back by 0 bases and J by 2 bases. The CDR3 DNA sequence: TGCGCCAGCAGCTTGGCGGTGAGCGGGAGTCCCTACGAGCAGTACTTC. Translation: CASSLAVSGSPYEQYF.

On this clone: Different DNA sequences within this sample yield the same CDR3. The chain carries TRBV19 and TRBJ1-5; 8 nucleotides match TRBD1. CDR3 size: 13 residues. CDR1 LNHDA and CDR2 SQIVND come from the germline V gene (reference sequence). V shed 5 bases and J 6 bases; nucleotides not matched to a gene: 3. This CDR3 is CASSQGAGQPQHF. The DNA of the CDR3 is TGTGCCAGTAGTCAGGGGGCTGGTCAGCCCCAGCATTTT.

Here the CDR3 reads CASAGTGDNYGYTF. CDR3 nucleotides: TGCGCCAGCGCCGGGACAGGGGACAACTATGGCTACACCTTC. This chain joins TRBV5-1 and TRBJ1-2; 10 bases align to TRBD1. The germline V gene has CDR1 SGHRS and CDR2 YFSETQ. This CDR3 comprises 14 residues. V lost 7 bases to trimming and J lost 2 bases; unmatched junction nucleotides: 5.

Comment on this clone: The identical CDR3 is also encoded by other nucleotide sequences in the sample. This rearrangement joins TRBV7-2 to TRBJ1-5; D gene unclear. The V gene's germline CDR1 is SGHTA and CDR2 FQGNSA. Trimming removed 2 bases at V and 0 bases at J, with 5 bases between. This CDR3 has 14 residues. CDR3 sequence reads: CASSLRVSNQPQHF. In nucleotides, the CDR3 is TGTGCCAGCAGCTTACGAGTTAGCAATCAGCCCCAGCATTTT.

Comment on this clone: This sample also contains other DNA sequences that code for the same CDR3. J is TRBJ2-2 and V is TRBV29-1; D unresolved. V gave up 7 bases and J gave up 1 base, with 4 bases separating them. CDR1 SQVTM and CDR2 ANQGSEA come from the germline V gene. This CDR3 has 11 amino acids. This CDR3 reads CSARNTGELFF. DNA of the CDR3: TGCAGCGCACGGAACACCGGGGAGCTGTTTTTT.

The chain recombines TRBV18 with TRBJ2-3; no firm D call. CDR3 length equals 15 residues. The V and J ends lost 3 bases and 2 bases respectively, with 12 bases between them. CDR1 and CDR2 (germline): KGHSH, LQKENI. The CDR3 DNA follows: TGTGCCAGCTCACCTTTAAGCACGATCACAGATACGCAGTATTTT. Translated: CASSPLSTITDTQYF.

The chain joins TRBV7-3 to TRBJ2-1; D possibly corresponds to TRBD2 (6 bases). The length of the CDR3 is 14 residues. V gave up 3 bases and J gave up 3 bases, with 9 bases separating them. Germline loops: CDR1 SGHTA, CDR2 FQGTGA. The CDR3 here is CASSLEGGYNEQFF. The CDR3 DNA is TGTGCCAGCAGCTTGGAGGGCGGCTACAATGAGCAGTTCTTC.

J is TRBJ1-5 and V is TRBV28; the D is unclear. This CDR3 contains 16 residues. V gave up 5 bases and J gave up 0 bases, with 14 bases separating them. In germline, CDR1 is MDHEN, CDR2 SYDVKM. DNA of the CDR3: TGTGCCAGCAGTCTCCCGACCGTGGCTAGCAATCAGCCCCAGCATTTT. Encoded protein: CASSLPTVASNQPQHF.

The chain has TRBV28 and TRBJ2-2, with 11 bases that match TRBD2. CDR1 and CDR2 from the germline V gene are MDHEN and SYDVKM. J lost 5 bases, V lost 4 bases, and 18 bases had no gene match. The CDR3 has 20 residues. DNA of the CDR3: TGTGCCAGCAGTTCCTTCCGGGACAGGGTGTCTAGCGGGGGGACCGGGGAGCTGTTTTTT. Amino acid sequence: CASSSFRDRVSSGGTGELFF. Complete variable domain (other parts from reference TRBV28 and TRBJ2-2): DVKVTQSSRYLVKRTGEKVFLECVQDMDHENMFWYRQDPGLGLRLIYFSYDVKMKEKGDIPEGYSVSREKKERFSLILESASTNQTSMYLCASSSFRDRVSSGGTGELFFGEGSRLTVL.

The CDR3 region is CASSSLGTYQPQHF. DNA for the CDR3: TGTGCCAGCAGTTCCCTTGGCACCTATCAGCCCCAGCATTTT. The V gene is TRBV6-5, the J gene TRBJ1-5; D remains ambiguous. Trimming removed 4 bases from V and 5 bases from J, with 12 bases in between. This CDR3 comprises 14 residues. Germline V lookup: CDR1 MNHEY, CDR2 SVGAGI.

This chain connects TRBV5-1 to TRBJ2-1, with TRBD2 matching 10 bases. This CDR3 has 15 amino acids. Trimming removed 3 bases from V and 8 bases from J; junction bases left unmatched: 8. CDR1 is SGHRS and CDR2 is YFSETQ in the germline V gene. CDR3 DNA: TGCGCCAGCAGCTACCTAGCGGGAGCTTCCGATGAGCAGTTCTTC. The encoded protein is CASSYLAGASDEQFF.

This chain joins TRBV5-1 and TRBJ1-4; no firm D call. The CDR3 extends over 15 amino acids. V was clipped by 7 bases and J by 2 bases, with 15 bases between them. Germline V gene data show CDR1 as SGHRS and CDR2 as YFSETQ. CDR3 sequence: CASSAGGSTNEKLFF. CDR3 in DNA: TGCGCCAGCTCTGCCGGAGGGAGCACTAATGAAAAACTGTTTTTT.

The V and J genes are TRBV9 and TRBJ1-2; D gene unclear. CDR3 length: 18 amino acids. Trimming removed 4 bases at V and 4 bases at J, with 26 bases between. Per germline, CDR1 SGDLS and CDR2 YYNGEE. CDR3 bases: TGTGCCAGCAGCCAACTGACTGGGAACTTAGGTACGGGCTATGGCTACACCTTC. Translating it yields CASSQLTGNLGTGYGYTF.

This chain uses TRBV2 with TRBJ1-1; D uncertain. Germline V lookup: CDR1 SNHLY, CDR2 FYNNEI. This CDR3 has 14 residues. Trimming cost V 5 bases and J 4 bases, with 14 bases left between them. DNA of the CDR3: TGTGCCAGCAGTTCAAGCCCCGGCCCCACTGAAGCTTTCTTT. Protein: CASSSSPGPTEAFF.

A note on this clone: Other DNA sequences in the sample encode the same CDR3. V and J are TRBV28 and TRBJ1-2, with 9 bases matching TRBD1. Germline CDR1 is MDHEN and CDR2 is SYDVKM. CDR3 length: 13 amino acids. V shed 4 bases and J 5 bases; nucleotides not matched to a gene: 2. CDR3 sequence: CASSSGQGYGYTF. The DNA for the CDR3 is TGTGCCAGCAGTTCGGGACAGGGATATGGCTACACCTTC.

CDR3 sequence: CASWDQETQYF. In nucleotides, the CDR3 is TGCGCCAGCTGGGACCAAGAGACCCAGTACTTC. The chain is built from TRBV5-1 and TRBJ2-5, with D unresolved. This CDR3 comprises 11 residues. Between the trimmed V and J ends, which lost 7 bases and 0 bases, there was a span of 4 bases. Germline V CDR1 and CDR2: SGHRS, YFSETQ. Looking up the rest from reference TRBV5-1 and TRBJ2-5 gives the full variable domain: KAGVTQTPRYLIKTRGQQVTLSCSPISGHRSVSWYQQTPGQGLQFLFEYFSETQRNKGNFPGRFSGRQFSNSRSEMNVSTLELGDSALYLCASWDQETQYFGPGTRLLVL.

The chain employs TRBV30 and TRBJ1-6; no reliable D call. The CDR3 has 18 amino acids. Germline CDR1 and CDR2: GTSNPN and SVGIG (reference sequence). Trimming pared 4 bases from V and 0 bases from J, leaving 19 bases between. Here the CDR3 DNA reads TGTGCCTGGAAAGGGTCCCGGGCCCCCGACTCCTATAATTCACCCCTCCACTTT. This sequence encodes CAWKGSRAPDSYNSPLHF.

This chain links TRBV7-2 with TRBJ1-4, with no clear D. The germline V and J ends were trimmed by 1 base and 7 bases, with 10 bases remaining between them. The germline V gene has CDR1 SGHTA and CDR2 FQGNSA. The CDR3 contains 14 residues. The CDR3, as DNA: TGTGCCAGCAGCTTAGTACTGGCGGGTGAAAAACTGTTTTTT. This sequence encodes CASSLVLAGEKLFF.

Notes on this clone: Additional DNA sequences in this sample encode the identical CDR3. The chain employs TRBV29-1 and TRBJ1-1, with D tentatively TRBD1 (5 bases). Germline V gene sequence: CDR1 SQVTM, CDR2 ANQGSEA. The CDR3 consists of 12 residues. The germline V and J ends were trimmed by 6 bases and 5 bases, with 13 bases remaining between them. CDR3 DNA sequence: TGCAGCGTAGGGACGGGACGTACTGAAGCTTTCTTT. This gives the protein CSVGTGRTEAFF.